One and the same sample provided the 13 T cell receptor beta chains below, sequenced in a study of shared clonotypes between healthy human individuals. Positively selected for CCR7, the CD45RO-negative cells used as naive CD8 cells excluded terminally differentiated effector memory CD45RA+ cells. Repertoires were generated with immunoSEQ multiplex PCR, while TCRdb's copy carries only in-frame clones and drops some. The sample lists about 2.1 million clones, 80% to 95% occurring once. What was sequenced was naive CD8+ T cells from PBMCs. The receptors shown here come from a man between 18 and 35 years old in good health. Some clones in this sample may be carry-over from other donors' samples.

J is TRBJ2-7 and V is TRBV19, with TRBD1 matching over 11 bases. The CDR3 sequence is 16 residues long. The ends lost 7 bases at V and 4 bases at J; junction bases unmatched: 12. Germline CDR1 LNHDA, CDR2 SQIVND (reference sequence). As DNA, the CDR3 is TGTGCCAGTACTTCGACGGATGGGACAGGGGGATACGAGCAGTACTTC. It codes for CASTSTDGTGGYEQYF.

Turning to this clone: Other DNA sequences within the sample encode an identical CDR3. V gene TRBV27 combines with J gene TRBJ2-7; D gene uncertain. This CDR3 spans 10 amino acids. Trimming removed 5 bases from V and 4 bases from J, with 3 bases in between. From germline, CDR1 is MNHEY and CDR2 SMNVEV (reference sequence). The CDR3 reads CASSLYEQYF. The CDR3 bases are TGTGCCAGCAGTCTATACGAGCAGTACTTC.

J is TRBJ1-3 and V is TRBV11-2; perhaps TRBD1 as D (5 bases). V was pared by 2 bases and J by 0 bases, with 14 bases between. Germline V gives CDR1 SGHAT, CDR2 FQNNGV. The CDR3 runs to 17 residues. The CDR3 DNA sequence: TGTGCCAGCAGCTTACTTTATGGACACTACTCTGGAAACACCATATATTTT. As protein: CASSLLYGHYSGNTIYF.

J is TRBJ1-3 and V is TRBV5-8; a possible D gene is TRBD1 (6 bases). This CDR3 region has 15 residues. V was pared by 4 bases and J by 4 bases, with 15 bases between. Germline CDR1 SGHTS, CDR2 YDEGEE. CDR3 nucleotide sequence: TGTGCCAGCAGCCACCACAGGGTCTCAGGAAACACCATATATTTT. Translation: CASSHHRVSGNTIYF.

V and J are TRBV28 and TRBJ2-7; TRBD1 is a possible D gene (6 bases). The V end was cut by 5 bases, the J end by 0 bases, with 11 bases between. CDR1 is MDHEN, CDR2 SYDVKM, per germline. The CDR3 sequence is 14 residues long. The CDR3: CASSVQGHSYEQYF. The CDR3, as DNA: TGTGCCAGCAGTGTTCAGGGGCACTCCTACGAGCAGTACTTC.

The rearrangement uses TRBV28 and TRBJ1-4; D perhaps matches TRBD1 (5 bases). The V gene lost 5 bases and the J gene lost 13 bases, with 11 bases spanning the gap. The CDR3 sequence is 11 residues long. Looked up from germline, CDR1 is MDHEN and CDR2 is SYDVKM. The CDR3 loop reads CASSPRGGLFF. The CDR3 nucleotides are TGTGCCAGCAGTCCAAGGGGAGGACTGTTTTTT. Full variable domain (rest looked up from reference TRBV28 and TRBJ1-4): DVKVTQSSRYLVKRTGEKVFLECVQDMDHENMFWYRQDPGLGLRLIYFSYDVKMKEKGDIPEGYSVSREKKERFSLILESASTNQTSMYLCASSPRGGLFFGSGTQLSVL.

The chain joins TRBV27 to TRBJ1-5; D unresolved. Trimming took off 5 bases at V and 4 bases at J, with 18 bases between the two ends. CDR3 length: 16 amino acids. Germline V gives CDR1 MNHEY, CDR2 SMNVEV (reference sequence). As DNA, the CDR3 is TGTGCCAGCAGTCCATCGCTCCGGGGATCAAATCAGCCCCAGCATTTT. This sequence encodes CASSPSLRGSNQPQHF.

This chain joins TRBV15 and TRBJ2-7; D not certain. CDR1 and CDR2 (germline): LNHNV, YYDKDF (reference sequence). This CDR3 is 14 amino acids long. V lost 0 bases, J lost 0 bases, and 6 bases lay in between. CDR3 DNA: TGTGCCACCAGCAGAGAGGCCACCTCCTACGAGCAGTACTTC. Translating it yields CATSREATSYEQYF.

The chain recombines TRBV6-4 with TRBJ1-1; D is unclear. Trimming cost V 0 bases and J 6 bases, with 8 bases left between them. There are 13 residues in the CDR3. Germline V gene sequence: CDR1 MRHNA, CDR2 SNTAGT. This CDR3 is CASSDSSRAEAFF. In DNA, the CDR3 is TGTGCCAGCAGTGACTCTTCAAGAGCTGAAGCTTTCTTT.

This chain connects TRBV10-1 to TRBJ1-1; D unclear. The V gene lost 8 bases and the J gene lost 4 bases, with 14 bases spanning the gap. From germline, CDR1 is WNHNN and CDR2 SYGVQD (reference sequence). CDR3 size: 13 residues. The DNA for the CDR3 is TGCGCCAGCTCGATCGCGGGAGGCACTGAAGCTTTCTTT. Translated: CASSIAGGTEAFF.

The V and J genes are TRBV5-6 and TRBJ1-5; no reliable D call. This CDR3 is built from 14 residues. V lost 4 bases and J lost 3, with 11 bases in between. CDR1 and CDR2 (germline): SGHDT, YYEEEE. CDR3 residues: CASSQFRANQPQHF. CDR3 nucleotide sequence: TGTGCCAGCAGCCAGTTTAGGGCCAATCAGCCCCAGCATTTT. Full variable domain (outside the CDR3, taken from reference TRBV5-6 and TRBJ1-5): DAGVTQSPTHLIKTRGQQVTLRCSPKSGHDTVSWYQQALGQGPQFIFQYYEEEERQRGNFPDRFSGHQFPNYSSELNVNALLLGDSALYLCASSQFRANQPQHFGDGTRLSIL.

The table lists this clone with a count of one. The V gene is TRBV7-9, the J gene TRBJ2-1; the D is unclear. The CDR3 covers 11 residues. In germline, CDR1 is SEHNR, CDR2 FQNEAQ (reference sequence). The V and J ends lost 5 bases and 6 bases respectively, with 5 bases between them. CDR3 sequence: CASSRTNEQFF. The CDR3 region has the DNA TGTGCCAGCAGCCGCACCAATGAGCAGTTCTTC.

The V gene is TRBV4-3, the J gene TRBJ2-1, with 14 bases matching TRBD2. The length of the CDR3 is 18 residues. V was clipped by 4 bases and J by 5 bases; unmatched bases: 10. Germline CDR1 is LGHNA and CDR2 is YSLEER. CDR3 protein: CASSPGRTSGRQHNEQFF. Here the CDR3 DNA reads TGCGCCAGCAGCCCAGGTCGGACTAGCGGGAGGCAACACAATGAGCAGTTCTTC.